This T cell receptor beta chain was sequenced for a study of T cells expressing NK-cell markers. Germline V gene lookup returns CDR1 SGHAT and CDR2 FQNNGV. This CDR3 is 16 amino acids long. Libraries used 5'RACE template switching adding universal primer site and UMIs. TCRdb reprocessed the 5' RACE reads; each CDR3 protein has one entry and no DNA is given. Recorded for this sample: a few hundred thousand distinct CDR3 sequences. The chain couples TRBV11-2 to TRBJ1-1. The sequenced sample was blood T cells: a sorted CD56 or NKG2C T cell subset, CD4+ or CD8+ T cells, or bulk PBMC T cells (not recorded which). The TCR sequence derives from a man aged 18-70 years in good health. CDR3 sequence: CASSLARGPRNTEAFF.